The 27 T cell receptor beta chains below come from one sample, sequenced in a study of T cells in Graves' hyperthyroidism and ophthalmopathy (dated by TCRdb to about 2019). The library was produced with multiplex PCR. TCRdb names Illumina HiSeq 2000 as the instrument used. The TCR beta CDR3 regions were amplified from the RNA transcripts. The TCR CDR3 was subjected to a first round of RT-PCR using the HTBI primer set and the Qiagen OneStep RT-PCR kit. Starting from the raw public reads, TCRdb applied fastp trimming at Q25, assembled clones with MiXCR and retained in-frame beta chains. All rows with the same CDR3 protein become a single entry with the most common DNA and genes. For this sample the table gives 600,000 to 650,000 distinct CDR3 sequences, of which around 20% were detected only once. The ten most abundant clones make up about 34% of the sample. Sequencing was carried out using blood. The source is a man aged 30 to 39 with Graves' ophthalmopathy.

CDR3 sequence (DNA): TGTGCCAGCAGTTTAGTGGGGCTAGCGGCTTCCTACGAGCAGTACTTC. This gives the protein CASSLVGLAASYEQYF. V gene TRBV12-3 or TRBV12-4 combines with J gene TRBJ2-7; 7 bases line up with TRBD2. CDR3 length equals 16 residues. V dropped 1 base and J dropped 1; count of bases not matched to a gene: 7.

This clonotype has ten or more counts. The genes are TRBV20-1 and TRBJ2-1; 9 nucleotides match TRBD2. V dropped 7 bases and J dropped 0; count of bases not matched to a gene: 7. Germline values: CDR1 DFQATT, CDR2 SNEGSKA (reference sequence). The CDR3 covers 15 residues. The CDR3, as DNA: TGCAGTGTCCAGACTAGCGGAGGCTCCTACAATGAGCAGTTCTTC. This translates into CSVQTSGGSYNEQFF.

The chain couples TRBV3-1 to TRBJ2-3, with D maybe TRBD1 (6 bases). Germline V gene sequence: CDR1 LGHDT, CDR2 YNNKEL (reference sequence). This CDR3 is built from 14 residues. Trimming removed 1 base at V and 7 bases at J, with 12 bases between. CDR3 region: CASSQGGQLNTQYF. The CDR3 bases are TGTGCCAGCAGCCAAGGGGGACAACTAAATACGCAGTATTTT.

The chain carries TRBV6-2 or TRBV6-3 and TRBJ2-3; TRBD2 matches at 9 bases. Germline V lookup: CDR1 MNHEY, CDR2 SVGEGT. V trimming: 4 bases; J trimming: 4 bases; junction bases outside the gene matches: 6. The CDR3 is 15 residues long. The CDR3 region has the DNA TGTGCCAGCAGTTTTGAGGGACTAGCCGCAGATACGCAGTATTTT. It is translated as CASSFEGLAADTQYF.

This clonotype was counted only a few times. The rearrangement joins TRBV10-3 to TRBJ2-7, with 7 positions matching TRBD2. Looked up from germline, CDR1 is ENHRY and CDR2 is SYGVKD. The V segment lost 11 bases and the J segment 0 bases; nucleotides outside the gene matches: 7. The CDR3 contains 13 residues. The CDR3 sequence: CAHGPGGSYEQYF. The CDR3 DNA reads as TGTGCCCACGGACCGGGGGGCTCCTACGAGCAGTACTTC.

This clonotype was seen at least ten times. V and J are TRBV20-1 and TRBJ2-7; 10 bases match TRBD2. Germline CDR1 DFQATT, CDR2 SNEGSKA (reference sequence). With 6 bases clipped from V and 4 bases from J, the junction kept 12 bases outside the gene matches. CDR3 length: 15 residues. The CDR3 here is CSASEPTSGSYEQYF. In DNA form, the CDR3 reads TGCAGTGCCTCAGAACCGACTAGCGGGTCTTACGAGCAGTACTTC.

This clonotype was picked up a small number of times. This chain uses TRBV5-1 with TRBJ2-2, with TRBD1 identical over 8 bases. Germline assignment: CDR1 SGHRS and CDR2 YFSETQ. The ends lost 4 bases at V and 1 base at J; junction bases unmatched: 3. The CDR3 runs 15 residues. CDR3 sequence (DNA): TGCGCCAGCAGCCGGACAGGGAGGAACACCGGGGAGCTGTTTTTT. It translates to CASSRTGRNTGELFF.

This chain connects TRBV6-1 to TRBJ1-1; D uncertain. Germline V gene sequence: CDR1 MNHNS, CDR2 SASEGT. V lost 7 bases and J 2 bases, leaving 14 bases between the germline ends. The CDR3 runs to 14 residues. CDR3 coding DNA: TGTGCCAGCAACACGAGAGGCGGTAACACTGAAGCTTTCTTT. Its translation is CASNTRGGNTEAFF.

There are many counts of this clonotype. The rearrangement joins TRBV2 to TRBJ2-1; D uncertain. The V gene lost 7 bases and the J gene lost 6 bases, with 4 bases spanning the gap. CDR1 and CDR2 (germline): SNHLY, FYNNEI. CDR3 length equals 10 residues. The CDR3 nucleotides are TGTGCCAGCACCGGCAATGAGCAGTTCTTC. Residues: CASTGNEQFF.

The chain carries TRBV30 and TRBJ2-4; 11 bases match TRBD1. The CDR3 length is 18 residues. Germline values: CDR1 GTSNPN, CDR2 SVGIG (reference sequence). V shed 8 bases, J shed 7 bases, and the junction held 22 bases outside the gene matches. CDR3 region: CATRDRGAVGPSNNIQYF. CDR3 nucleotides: TGTGCCACCCGGGACAGGGGGGCCGTTGGGCCATCAAATAACATTCAGTACTTC.

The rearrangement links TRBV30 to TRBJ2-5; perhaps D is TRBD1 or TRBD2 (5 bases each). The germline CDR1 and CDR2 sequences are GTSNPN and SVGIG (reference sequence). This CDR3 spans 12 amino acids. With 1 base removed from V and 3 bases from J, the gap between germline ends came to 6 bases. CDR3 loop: CAWSGGEETQYF. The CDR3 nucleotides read TGTGCCTGGAGTGGAGGGGAAGAGACCCAGTACTTC.

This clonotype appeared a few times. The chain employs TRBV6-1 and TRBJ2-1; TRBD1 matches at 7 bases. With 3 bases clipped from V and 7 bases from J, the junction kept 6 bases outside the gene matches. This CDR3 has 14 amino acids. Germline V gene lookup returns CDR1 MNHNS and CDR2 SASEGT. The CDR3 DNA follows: TGTGCCAGCAGTGATGGCAGGGGGACGAATGAGCAGTTCTTC. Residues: CASSDGRGTNEQFF.

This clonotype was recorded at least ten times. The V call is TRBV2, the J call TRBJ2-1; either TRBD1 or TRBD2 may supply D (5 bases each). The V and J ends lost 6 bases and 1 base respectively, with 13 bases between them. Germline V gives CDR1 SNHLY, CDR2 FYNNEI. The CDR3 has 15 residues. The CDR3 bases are TGTGCCAGCAGGACCGAGGGGTTGTCCTACAATGAGCAGTTCTTC. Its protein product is CASRTEGLSYNEQFF.

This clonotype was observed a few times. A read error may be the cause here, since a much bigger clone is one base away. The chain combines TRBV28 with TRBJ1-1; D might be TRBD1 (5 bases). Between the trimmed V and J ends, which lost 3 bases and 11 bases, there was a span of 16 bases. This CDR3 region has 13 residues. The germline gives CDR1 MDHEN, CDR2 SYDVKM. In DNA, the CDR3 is TGTGCCAGCAGTTTCGACGGGGGTATCAGTGCTTTCTTT. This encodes CASSFDGGISAFF.

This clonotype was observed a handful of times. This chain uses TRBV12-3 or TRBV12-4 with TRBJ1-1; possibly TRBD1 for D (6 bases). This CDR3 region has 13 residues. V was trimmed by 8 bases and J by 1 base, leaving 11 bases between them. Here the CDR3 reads CASRGQSNTEAFF. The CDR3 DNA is TGTGCCAGCCGGGGGCAGTCGAACACTGAAGCTTTCTTT.

CDR3 in amino acids: CASSGQGASNTEAFF. The DNA of the CDR3 is TGTGCCAGCAGTGGGCAGGGGGCGTCAAACACTGAAGCTTTCTTT. This sequence joins TRBV2 and TRBJ1-1; 8 nucleotides match TRBD1. V shed 4 bases and J 2 bases; nucleotides not matched to a gene: 6. Germline CDR1 reads SNHLY; CDR2 reads FYNNEI. The length of the CDR3 is 15 residues. Drawing the rest from reference TRBV2 and TRBJ1-1, the complete variable domain is EPEVTQTPSHQVTQMGQEVILRCVPISNHLYFYWYRQILGQKVEFLVSFYNNEISEKSEIFDDQFSVERPDGSNFTLKIRSTKLEDSAMYFCASSGQGASNTEAFFGQGTRLTVV.

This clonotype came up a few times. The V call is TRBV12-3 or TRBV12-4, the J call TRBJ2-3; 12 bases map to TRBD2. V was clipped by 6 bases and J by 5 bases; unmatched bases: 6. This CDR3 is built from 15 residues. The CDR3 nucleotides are TGTGCCAGCAGGCCCGCTAGCGGGAGGGGAGATACGCAGTATTTT. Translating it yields CASRPASGRGDTQYF.

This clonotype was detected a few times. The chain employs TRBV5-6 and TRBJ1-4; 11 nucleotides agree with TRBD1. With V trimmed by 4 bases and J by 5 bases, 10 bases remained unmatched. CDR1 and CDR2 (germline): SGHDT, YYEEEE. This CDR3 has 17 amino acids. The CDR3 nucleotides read TGTGCCAGCAGCACGGACAGGGGGCGCTGGGGAAATGAAAAACTGTTTTTT. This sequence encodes CASSTDRGRWGNEKLFF.

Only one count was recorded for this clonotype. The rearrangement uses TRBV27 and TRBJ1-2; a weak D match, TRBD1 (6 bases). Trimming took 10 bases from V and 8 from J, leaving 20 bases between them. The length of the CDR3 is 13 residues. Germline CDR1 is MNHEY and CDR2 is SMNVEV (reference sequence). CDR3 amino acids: CATSTGQFEGYTF. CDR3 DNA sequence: TGTGCCACCTCTACTGGACAGTTTGAGGGCTACACCTTC.

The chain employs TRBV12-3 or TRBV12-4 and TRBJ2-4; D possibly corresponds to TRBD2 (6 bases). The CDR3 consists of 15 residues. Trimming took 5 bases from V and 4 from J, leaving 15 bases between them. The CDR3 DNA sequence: TGTGCCAGCAGTCCCGGAGGGGAATTAAAAAACATTCAGTACTTC. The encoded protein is CASSPGGELKNIQYF.

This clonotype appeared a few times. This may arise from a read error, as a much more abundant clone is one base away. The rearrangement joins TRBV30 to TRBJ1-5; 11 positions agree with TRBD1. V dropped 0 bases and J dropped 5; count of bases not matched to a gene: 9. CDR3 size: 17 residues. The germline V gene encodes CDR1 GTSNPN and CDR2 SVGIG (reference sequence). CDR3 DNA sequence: TGTGCCTGGAGTGTTCGTTCGGGACAGGGGGGCGATCAGCCCCAGCATTTT. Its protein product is CAWSVRSGQGGDQPQHF.

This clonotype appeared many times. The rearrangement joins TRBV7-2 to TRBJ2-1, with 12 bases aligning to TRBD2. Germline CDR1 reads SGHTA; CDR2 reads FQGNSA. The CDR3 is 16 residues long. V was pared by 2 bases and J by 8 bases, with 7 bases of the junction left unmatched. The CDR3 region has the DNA TGTGCCAGCAGCTTACTAGCGGGAGGGCCCTCAGATGAGCAGTTCTTC. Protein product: CASSLLAGGPSDEQFF.

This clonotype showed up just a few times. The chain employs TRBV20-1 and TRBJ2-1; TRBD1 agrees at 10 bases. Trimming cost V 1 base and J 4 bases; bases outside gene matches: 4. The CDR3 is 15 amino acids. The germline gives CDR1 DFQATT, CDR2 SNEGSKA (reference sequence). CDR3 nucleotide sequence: TGCAGTGCTAGAGCCCGGGACAGGGGTTACAATGAGCAGTTCTTC. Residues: CSARARDRGYNEQFF.

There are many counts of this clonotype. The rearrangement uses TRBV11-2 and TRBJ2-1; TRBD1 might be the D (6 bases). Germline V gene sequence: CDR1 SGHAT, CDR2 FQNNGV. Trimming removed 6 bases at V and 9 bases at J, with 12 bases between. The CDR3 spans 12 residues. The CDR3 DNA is TGTGCCAGCAGGGAGGCAGGGGTTGAGCAGTTCTTC. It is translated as CASREAGVEQFF.

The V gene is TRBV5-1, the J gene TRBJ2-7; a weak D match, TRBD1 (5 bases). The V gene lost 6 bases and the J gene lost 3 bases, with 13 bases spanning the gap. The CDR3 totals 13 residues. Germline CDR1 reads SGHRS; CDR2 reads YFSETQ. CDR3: CASTDSRDYEQYF. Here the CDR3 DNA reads TGCGCCAGCACCGACAGTAGGGACTACGAGCAGTACTTC.

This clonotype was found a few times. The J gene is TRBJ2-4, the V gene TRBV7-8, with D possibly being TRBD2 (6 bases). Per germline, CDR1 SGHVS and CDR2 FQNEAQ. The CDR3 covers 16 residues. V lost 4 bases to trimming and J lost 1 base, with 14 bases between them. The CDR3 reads CASSSGLVEAKNIQYF. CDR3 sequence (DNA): TGTGCCAGCAGCTCGGGACTGGTCGAGGCCAAAAACATTCAGTACTTC.

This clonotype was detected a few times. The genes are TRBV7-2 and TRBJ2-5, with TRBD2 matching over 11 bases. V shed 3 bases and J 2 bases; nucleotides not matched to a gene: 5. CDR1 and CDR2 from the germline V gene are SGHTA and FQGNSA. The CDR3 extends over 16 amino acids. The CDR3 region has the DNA TGTGCCAGCAGCTTCCCGGGACTAGCGGCTCAAGAGACCCAGTACTTC. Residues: CASSFPGLAAQETQYF. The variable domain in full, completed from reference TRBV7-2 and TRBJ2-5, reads GAGVSQSPSNKVTEKGKDVELRCDPISGHTALYWYRQSLGQGLEFLIYFQGNSAPDKSGLPSDRFSAERTGGSVSTLTIQRTQQEDSAVYLCASSFPGLAAQETQYFGPGTRLLVL.